This is a list of T cell receptor beta chains from one sample in a study of T cells in Graves' hyperthyroidism and ophthalmopathy. TCRdb independently ran MiXCR on the multiplex PCR reads; one entry per CDR3 protein. This table holds around 240,000 distinct CDR3 sequences, 15% to 20% found once. Sequencing was carried out using blood. The receptors shown here come from a woman between 18 and 29 years old with Graves' ophthalmopathy. Both conserved end residues are part of each CDR3. The order of the fields is D gene, J gene, V gene, clone size, CDR3 DNA, CDR3 protein. The D gene is left open where the match is weak. Part of the rows lack a size; the others show once, few, many or a class for expanded clones.

d_gene: -
j_gene: TRBJ1-2
v_gene: TRBV3-1
abundance: few
CDR3nt: TGTGCCAGCAGCCAAGTAAGGGGGTATGGCTACACCTTC
CDR3aa: CASSQVRGYGYTF

d_gene: -
j_gene: TRBJ1-2
v_gene: TRBV25-1
abundance: many
CDR3nt: TGTGCCAGCAGTGCGAACTATGGCTACACCTTC
CDR3aa: CASSANYGYTF

d_gene: -
j_gene: TRBJ1-2
v_gene: TRBV29-1
abundance: many
CDR3nt: TGCAGCGTTGTATCGGTCAGGGGCTACTATGGCTACACCTTC
CDR3aa: CSVVSVRGYYGYTF

d_gene: -
j_gene: TRBJ2-7
v_gene: TRBV29-1
abundance: many
CDR3nt: TGCAGCGTCATGACTGAGAATTCCTACGAGCAGTACTTC
CDR3aa: CSVMTENSYEQYF

d_gene: -
j_gene: TRBJ1-1
v_gene: TRBV12-3/TRBV12-4
abundance: -
CDR3nt: TGTGCCAGCAGCCCCCGGGCCCTGGACACTGAAGCTTTCTTT
CDR3aa: CASSPRALDTEAFF

d_gene: TRBD2
j_gene: TRBJ2-5
v_gene: TRBV12-3/TRBV12-4
abundance: -
CDR3nt: TGTGCCAGCAGTCCTCGGGGGGGAGTAGGGGACGAAGAGACCCAGTACTTC
CDR3aa: CASSPRGGVGDEETQYF

d_gene: TRBD1
j_gene: TRBJ2-7
v_gene: TRBV27
abundance: many
CDR3nt: TGTGCCAGCAGCGATACGGGACAGGCGAGGTACGAGCAGTACTTC
CDR3aa: CASSDTGQARYEQYF

d_gene: -
j_gene: TRBJ1-4
v_gene: TRBV28
abundance: many
CDR3nt: TGTGCCAGCAGTATACAGGGCGCGTATGAAAAACTGTTTTTT
CDR3aa: CASSIQGAYEKLFF

d_gene: TRBD2
j_gene: TRBJ2-2
v_gene: TRBV6-1
abundance: few
CDR3nt: TGTGCCAGCAGCCGAGGGATGGGCGGGGGGCGGAACACCGGGGAGCTGTTTTTT
CDR3aa: CASSRGMGGGRNTGELFF

d_gene: -
j_gene: TRBJ2-3
v_gene: TRBV5-4
abundance: -
CDR3nt: TGTGCCAGCAGCTTGAGGTTACAGGGCCACACAGATACGCAGTATTTT
CDR3aa: CASSLRLQGHTDTQYF

d_gene: -
j_gene: TRBJ1-1
v_gene: TRBV7-8
abundance: many
CDR3nt: TGTGCCAGCAGCTCCGACAGGACCCACACTGAAGCTTTCTTT
CDR3aa: CASSSDRTHTEAFF

d_gene: TRBD1
j_gene: TRBJ1-2
v_gene: TRBV2
abundance: -
CDR3nt: TGTGCCAGCAGTGAGCAGGACAGGGGTCACTATGGCTACACCTTC
CDR3aa: CASSEQDRGHYGYTF

d_gene: -
j_gene: TRBJ2-3
v_gene: TRBV13
abundance: many
CDR3nt: TGTGCCAGCAGCTTTACGCCCAAGGGGGGAGATACGCAGTATTTT
CDR3aa: CASSFTPKGGDTQYF

d_gene: -
j_gene: TRBJ2-1
v_gene: TRBV19
abundance: -
CDR3nt: TGTGCCAGTAGCATTCTAGCGAGAGGCTACAATGAGCAGTTCTTC
CDR3aa: CASSILARGYNEQFF

d_gene: -
j_gene: TRBJ2-7
v_gene: TRBV4-1
abundance: many
CDR3nt: TGCGCCAGCAGCCAAGATCACCTGGGTCGGTACGAGCAGTACTTC
CDR3aa: CASSQDHLGRYEQYF

d_gene: TRBD2
j_gene: TRBJ2-3
v_gene: TRBV6-4
abundance: -
CDR3nt: TGTGCCAGCGCTTTTGCGGGGGGCACAGATACGCAGTATTTT
CDR3aa: CASAFAGGTDTQYF

d_gene: -
j_gene: TRBJ2-5
v_gene: TRBV20-1
abundance: -
CDR3nt: TGCAGTGCTAGAGATCGCGGGCGGGCGAGGCAAGAGACCCAGTACTTC
CDR3aa: CSARDRGRARQETQYF

d_gene: -
j_gene: TRBJ1-2
v_gene: TRBV3-1
abundance: many
CDR3nt: TGTGCCAGCAGCCAAGGACTGGGGGCGGATGGCTACACCTTC
CDR3aa: CASSQGLGADGYTF

d_gene: TRBD1
j_gene: TRBJ1-1
v_gene: TRBV6-5
abundance: many
CDR3nt: TGTGCCAGCAGTTACGGGACAGGGGGCTCTGAAGCTTTCTTT
CDR3aa: CASSYGTGGSEAFF

d_gene: -
j_gene: TRBJ2-3
v_gene: TRBV6-6
abundance: -
CDR3nt: TGTGCCAGCAGTTACTCACCTCGAGGCAGGGGATCGACAGATACGCAGTATTTT
CDR3aa: CASSYSPRGRGSTDTQYF

d_gene: -
j_gene: TRBJ2-1
v_gene: TRBV9
abundance: many
CDR3nt: TGTGCCAGCAGCGTAGTCGGTGGGGCCTACAATGAGCAGTTCTTC
CDR3aa: CASSVVGGAYNEQFF

d_gene: -
j_gene: TRBJ2-5
v_gene: TRBV29-1
abundance: many
CDR3nt: TGCAGCGTTGAATGGGGGGCCGATGGAGAGACCCAGTACTTC
CDR3aa: CSVEWGADGETQYF

d_gene: TRBD2
j_gene: TRBJ2-5
v_gene: TRBV20-1
abundance: many
CDR3nt: TGCAGTGCTAGGCCGTCTAGCGGGGGGGCCCAGACCCAGTACTTC
CDR3aa: CSARPSSGGAQTQYF

d_gene: TRBD2
j_gene: TRBJ2-3
v_gene: TRBV18
abundance: -
CDR3nt: TGTGCCAGCACCCTAGCGGGATACACAGATACGCAGTATTTT
CDR3aa: CASTLAGYTDTQYF

d_gene: -
j_gene: TRBJ2-7
v_gene: TRBV28
abundance: many
CDR3nt: TGTGCCAGCGCAAGCCGTCCCCTGGAGCAGTACTTC
CDR3aa: CASASRPLEQYF

d_gene: -
j_gene: TRBJ2-5
v_gene: TRBV28
abundance: many
CDR3nt: TGTGCCAGCAGGGTCCCCGGTGGGGAGACCCAGTACTTC
CDR3aa: CASRVPGGETQYF

d_gene: TRBD2
j_gene: TRBJ2-3
v_gene: TRBV5-6
abundance: few
CDR3nt: TGTGCCAGCAGCTTGCCGGGACTAGCGGGAGGGCCTAGCACAGATACGCAGTATTTT
CDR3aa: CASSLPGLAGGPSTDTQYF